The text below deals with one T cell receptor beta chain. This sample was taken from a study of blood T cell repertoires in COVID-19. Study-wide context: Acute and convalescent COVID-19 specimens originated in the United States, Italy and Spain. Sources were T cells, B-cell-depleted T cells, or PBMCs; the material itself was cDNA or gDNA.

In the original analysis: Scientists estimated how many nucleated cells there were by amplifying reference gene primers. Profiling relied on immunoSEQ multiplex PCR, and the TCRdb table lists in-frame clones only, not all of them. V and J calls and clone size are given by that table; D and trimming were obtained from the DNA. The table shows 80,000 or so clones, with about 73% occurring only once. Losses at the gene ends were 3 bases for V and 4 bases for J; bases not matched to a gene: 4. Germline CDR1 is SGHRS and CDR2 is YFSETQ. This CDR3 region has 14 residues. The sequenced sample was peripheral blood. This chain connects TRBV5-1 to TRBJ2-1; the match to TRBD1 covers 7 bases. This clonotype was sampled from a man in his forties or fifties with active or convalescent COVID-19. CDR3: CASSSGQEYNEQFF. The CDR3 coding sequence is TGCGCCAGCAGCTCTGGACAGGAATACAATGAGCAGTTCTTC.